This T cell receptor (beta chain) is from a study of technical replicates of blood from a handful of donors. The length of the CDR3 is 15 residues. The V end was cut by 2 bases, the J end by 2 bases, with 10 bases between. In germline, CDR1 is SGHRS, CDR2 YFSETQ. Using immunoSEQ multiplex PCR, the repertoire was profiled, and TCRdb retains in-frame clones only, with some absent. The sample comprises over 80,000 clones, around 96% of which are singletons, and approximately 0.38% rests with the top ten. This receptor was obtained from a human donor in good health. The sample consisted of T cells isolated from PBMCs. The chain couples TRBV5-1 to TRBJ2-2, with D maybe TRBD2 (6 bases). CDR3 protein: CASSLSGYNTGELFF. As DNA, the CDR3 is TGCGCCAGCAGCTTAAGCGGGTACAACACCGGGGAGCTGTTTTTT.